This T cell receptor (beta chain) derives from a study of Ad26.COV2.S vaccination and SARS-CoV-2 variants. Germline V CDR1 and CDR2: MNHNY, SVGAGI (reference sequence). CDR3 length: 16 amino acids. J gave up 0 bases and V 2 bases, and 3 bases lay outside the gene matches. The table came from immunoSEQ multiplex PCR; TCRdb's copy has only in-frame clones and leaves some out. In the table there are roughly 300,000 clones, roughly 90% of which are singletons. Treatment specified: some 20 received Ad26.COV2.S at low or high dose, single or two shots; several received placebo; per-sample allocation not given. Sampling occurred on day 63 after the first vaccine or placebo injection.

The starting material was peripheral blood, obtained in a trial of Ad26.COV2.S vaccine versus placebo. V is TRBV6-6 and J is TRBJ2-2, with 7 bases fitting TRBD1. The origin of this receptor is a person between 18 and 65 years old who received the Ad26.COV2.S COVID-19 vaccine or a placebo. CDR3 sequence reads: CASSYPTGANTGELFF. The DNA for the CDR3 is TGTGCCAGCAGTTACCCTACAGGGGCGAACACCGGGGAGCTGTTTTTT.